This TCR beta chain stems from a study of Ad26.COV2.S vaccination and SARS-CoV-2 variants (dated by TCRdb to the early 2020s). General notes on the study: Donors in the vaccine arm were drawn from COV1001, a multicentre, randomized, double-blind, placebo-controlled phase I-IIa trial testing Ad26.COV2.S in healthy adults. The specificity and breadth of SARS-CoV-2-reactive T cell receptors after Ad26.COV2.S vaccination were assessed by TCRbeta repertoire sequencing. The TCR-sequenced set comprised around 30 samples: around 20 Ad26.COV2.S vaccine recipients, 5 placebo recipients and 8 SARS-CoV-2 convalescent individuals. Ad26.COV2.S was administered intramuscularly at 5 x 10^10 or 1 x 10^11 viral particles, either as a single shot or as two shots given 56 days apart. Trial participants were randomized into five groups of five, in which low-dose or high-dose Ad26.COV2.S was given once or twice, or placebo was given on both occasions. Throughout the experiments and outcome assessment, investigators stayed blinded to trial group allocation. What the work shows at the level of the full study, not this receptor alone: Comparing responses between vaccine doses or regimens was not something the study was powered to do. Ad26.COV2.S recipients had higher spike-specific TCR breadth than placebo recipients (P = 0.0014). The authors noted that total T cell responses may have been underestimated by the TCR breadth and depth analyses. Vaccine and placebo recipients had similar non-spike TCR breadth, a finding consistent with the vaccine containing only spike. After vaccination, substantial breadth of spike-specific CD8+ and CD4+ T cell responses was reported.

TCRbeta CDR3 regions were sequenced with the immunoSEQ Assay. After extraction, genomic DNA underwent amplification by bias-controlled multiplex PCR, followed by high-throughput sequencing. The source study handled its data this way. To quantify the absolute abundance of each unique TCRbeta CDR3 region, sequences were collapsed and filtered. T cell fraction was estimated by normalization of TCRbeta template counts to usable DNA, with usable DNA being measured through amplification of reference genes present in all nucleated cells. Repertoire TCRs were annotated as SARS-CoV-2-specific when V gene, CDR3 amino acid sequence and J gene were exactly matched to a known reactive TCR set. The reference SARS-CoV-2 TCR set was obtained from MIRA and was filtered for enrichment in COVID-19-positive ImmuneCODE repertoires, whereby public or cross-reactive TCRs were removed. Drawing on the MIRA antigens, annotated TCRs were analysed further at the level of specific ORF or position within ORF. Breadth was defined as the number of annotated unique rearrangements divided by the total number of unique productive rearrangements, and depth was defined as the summed frequency of the annotated unique rearrangements. TCR breadth was compared between groups using two-sided Wilcoxon rank-sum tests. This is the immuneACCESS table as TCRdb keeps it, with only in-frame sequences that have V and J called. A part of the clones is gone; compared with another copy, unresolved V genes explain less than half, and the rest is unexplained. V and J calls and clone size come straight from that table; D and trimming were deduced from the DNA. Counted in this sample were roughly 500,000 clones; 87% of them appeared once. The ten largest clones represent 10% to 15% of the sample.

V is clipped by 4 bases and J by 0 bases, and the sequence between their germline boundaries is 20 bases long. The germline V gene encodes CDR1 SGHNT and CDR2 YYREEE (reference sequence). The CDR3 runs 18 residues from the cysteine to the phenylalanine. CDR3 DNA is the only sequence kept; it has 54 bases, read in frame from the first base. On this clone: Its recognized antigen is unknown. No base-level quality is on record; no much larger clone is a single base apart.

Taken with the paper, the label for treatment or condition translates to: around 19 received Ad26.COV2.S at low or high dose, single or two shots; 5 received placebo; per-sample allocation not given. Repertoires of vaccine and placebo recipients were sequenced from samples collected on day 63 after the first injection. Between 29 July and 7 August 2020, Cohort 1b enrolled some 25 adults aged 18-55 years at one site in Boston, USA. As a vaccine, Ad26.COV2.S was a replication-incompetent adenovirus type 26 vector that expressed a prefusion-stabilized SARS-CoV-2 spike protein derived from the original Wuhan strain.

The sequence joins TRBV5-4 to TRBJ2-1, and possibly TRBD1, on 6 matching bases. This clonotype was obtained from a person between 18 and 59 years old who received the Ad26.COV2.S COVID-19 vaccine or a placebo. The starting material was peripheral blood, obtained in a trial of Ad26.COV2.S vaccine versus placebo. The CDR3 is CASSLGASRGSSYNEQFF. The DNA sequence reads TGTGCCAGCAGCCTGGGGGCCAGTAGGGGGTCCTCCTACAATGAGCAGTTCTTC.